The 28 T cell receptor beta chains given below trace back to one sample, sequenced in a study of CD8 T cells in Susac syndrome. A quantity of about 0.45 to 1 ug RNA underwent reverse transcription using random hexamers. MiXCR, applied by TCRdb to the immunoSEQ multiplex PCR reads, yields one record per CDR3 protein. Of under 200,000 distinct CDR3 sequences listed, 90% to 95% are singletons. The sample taken for sequencing was CD4+ T cells from PBMCs. Receptor source: a human donor with Susac syndrome.

The table lists this clonotype with a count of one. The V call is TRBV5-4, the J call TRBJ1-6; TRBD1 is a possible D gene (6 bases). The CDR3 contains 15 residues. The ends were cut back, 4 bases at V and 7 bases at J, with 15 bases in the middle. CDR1 and CDR2 from the germline V gene are SGHNT and YYREEE (reference sequence). The chain's CDR3 is CASSDDRNRNSPLHF. CDR3 bases: TGTGCCAGCAGCGACGACAGGAATAGGAATTCACCCCTCCACTTT.

The rearrangement links TRBV12-3 or TRBV12-4 to TRBJ1-5; the D is unclear. Trimming removed 3 bases at V and 2 bases at J, with 8 bases between. This CDR3 spans 14 amino acids. Written as DNA, the CDR3 is TGTGCCAGCAGTTTGGGGTACGGCAATCAGCCCCAGCATTTT. It encodes CASSLGYGNQPQHF.

The V gene is TRBV4-1, the J gene TRBJ1-1; D perhaps matches TRBD1 (6 bases). V was trimmed by 1 base and J by 1 base, leaving 10 bases between them. This CDR3 spans 15 amino acids. Germline V lookup: CDR1 MGHRA, CDR2 YSYEKL. Written as DNA, the CDR3 is TGCGCCAGCAGCCAAGTTAACAGGGAGAACACTGAAGCTTTCTTT. Translation gives CASSQVNRENTEAFF.

This clonotype was observed a single time. The gene calls are TRBV7-2 and TRBJ1-1; maybe TRBD1 (6 bases). Germline CDR1 reads SGHTA; CDR2 reads FQGNSA. Trimming left V 2 bases short and J 3 bases short, with 13 bases between. This CDR3 contains 15 residues. The CDR3 protein is CASSLTGKADTEAFF. CDR3 DNA: TGTGCCAGCAGCTTAACAGGGAAGGCGGACACTGAAGCTTTCTTT.

This clonotype was found once. The chain uses TRBV4-2 and TRBJ1-1; D is unclear. Germline CDR1 is LGHNA and CDR2 is YNFKEQ. V lost 0 bases and J lost 4, with 9 bases in between. This CDR3 comprises 14 residues. CDR3 sequence reads: CASSQDWRATEAFF. The CDR3 region has the DNA TGTGCCAGCAGCCAAGACTGGAGGGCCACTGAAGCTTTCTTT.

CDR3 bases: TGCAGTGCAGGGACAGTGTCAAACTATGGCTACACCTTC. Translated: CSAGTVSNYGYTF. The V gene is TRBV20-1, the J gene TRBJ1-2, with TRBD1 identical over 7 bases. V trimming: 6 bases; J trimming: 2 bases; junction bases outside the gene matches: 6. The CDR3 totals 13 residues. Germline V gene lookup returns CDR1 DFQATT and CDR2 SNEGSKA (reference sequence).

The rearrangement joins TRBV30 to TRBJ1-6; D uncertain. V shed 3 bases and J shed 4 bases, with 13 bases lying between them. The CDR3 loop spans 15 amino acids. The germline V gene encodes CDR1 GTSNPN and CDR2 SVGIG (reference sequence). CDR3 nucleotides: TGTGCCTGGAGAAGGGAAAGGGCTTATAATTCACCCCTCCACTTT. This sequence encodes CAWRRERAYNSPLHF.

The chain uses TRBV2 and TRBJ2-4; tentative D call: TRBD2 (5 bases). This CDR3 has 15 residues. Between the trimmed V and J ends, which lost 6 bases and 1 base, there was a span of 13 bases. Germline-derived CDR1 and CDR2 are SNHLY and FYNNEI. The CDR3 here is CASRAEGMAKNIQYF. The CDR3 nucleotides read TGTGCCAGCAGGGCAGAGGGTATGGCCAAAAACATTCAGTACTTC.

The chain joins TRBV3-1 to TRBJ2-5, with D possibly being TRBD1 or TRBD2 (5 bases each). Germline V gene data show CDR1 as LGHDT and CDR2 as YNNKEL (reference sequence). The CDR3 is 15 residues long. Trimming took 1 base from V and 3 from J, leaving 12 bases between them. CDR3 sequence: CASSQASRGEETQYF. DNA of the CDR3: TGTGCCAGCAGCCAAGCCTCGCGAGGGGAAGAGACCCAGTACTTC.

This chain links TRBV9 with TRBJ2-3; 14 nucleotides line up with TRBD2. The CDR3 spans 17 residues. From germline, CDR1 is SGDLS and CDR2 YYNGEE. The V segment lost 4 bases and the J segment 2 bases; nucleotides outside the gene matches: 6. The CDR3: CASSSGLAGAYTDTQYF. The CDR3 nucleotides are TGTGCCAGCAGCTCGGGACTAGCGGGGGCCTACACAGATACGCAGTATTTT.

The chain couples TRBV5-1 to TRBJ1-5; maybe TRBD1 (6 bases). The CDR3 is 15 amino acids. Per the germline V gene, CDR1 is SGHRS and CDR2 is YFSETQ. Trimming stripped 0 bases from V and 4 bases from J, with 11 bases between. CDR3 region: CASSLEGQLNQPQHF. CDR3 bases: TGCGCCAGCAGCTTGGAAGGACAGCTAAATCAGCCCCAGCATTTT. Combining the CDR3 with reference TRBV5-1 and TRBJ1-5 gives the whole variable domain KAGVTQTPRYLIKTRGQQVTLSCSPISGHRSVSWYQQTPGQGLQFLFEYFSETQRNKGNFPGRFSGRQFSNSRSEMNVSTLELGDSALYLCASSLEGQLNQPQHFGDGTRLSIL.

CDR3 in amino acids: CASSLSLVSASGNTIYF. The CDR3 DNA follows: TGTGCCAGCAGCTTGAGCTTGGTCTCGGCTTCTGGAAACACCATATATTTT. This sequence joins TRBV5-4 and TRBJ1-3, with D hard to call. The germline CDR1 and CDR2 sequences are SGHNT and YYREEE (reference sequence). V lost 1 base, J lost 1 base, and 15 bases lay in between. The CDR3 consists of 17 residues. The complete variable domain, with remaining parts taken from reference TRBV5-4 and TRBJ1-3, reads ETGVTQSPTHLIKTRGQQVTLRCSSQSGHNTVSWYQQALGQGPQFIFQYYREEENGRGNFPPRFSGLQFPNYSSELNVNALELDDSALYLCASSLSLVSASGNTIYFGEGSWLTVV.

CDR3 sequence: CASSPRGGEDLSSYNEQFF. In DNA form, the CDR3 reads TGTGCCAGCAGCCCCCGGGGCGGGGAAGACCTAAGCTCCTACAATGAGCAGTTCTTC. V and J are TRBV9 and TRBJ2-1; tentative D call: TRBD2 (6 bases). In germline, CDR1 is SGDLS, CDR2 YYNGEE. The length of the CDR3 is 19 residues. V lost 4 bases, J lost 0 bases, and 23 bases lay in between.

The chain links TRBV5-6 to TRBJ2-1, with D unclear. V dropped 3 bases and J dropped 9 bases, with 7 bases sitting between them. The CDR3 loop spans 11 amino acids. Germline V CDR1 and CDR2: SGHDT, YYEEEE. In nucleotides, the CDR3 is TGTGCCAGCAGCTCGCGGAGTGAGCAGTTCTTC. Protein product: CASSSRSEQFF. The full variable domain, with the rest looked up from reference TRBV5-6 and TRBJ2-1, is DAGVTQSPTHLIKTRGQQVTLRCSPKSGHDTVSWYQQALGQGPQFIFQYYEEEERQRGNFPDRFSGHQFPNYSSELNVNALLLGDSALYLCASSSRSEQFFGPGTRLTVL.

The V and J genes are TRBV6-2 or TRBV6-3 and TRBJ2-1; D gene ambiguous. The V end lost 0 bases, the J end lost 9 bases, and 15 bases lay between the germline ends. The CDR3 has 15 amino acids. Germline V CDR1 and CDR2: MNHEY, SVGEGT. The CDR3 nucleotides read TGTGCCAGCAGTTACTCGAGTAACTCCCTGGTTGAGCAGTTCTTC. This encodes CASSYSSNSLVEQFF.

This chain uses TRBV3-1 with TRBJ1-2; D is perhaps TRBD1 (5 bases). The CDR3 covers 12 residues. The V end was cut by 4 bases, the J end by 5 bases, with 8 bases between. In germline, CDR1 is LGHDT, CDR2 YNNKEL (reference sequence). The CDR3 DNA sequence: TGTGCCAGCAGCCCCAAGGGGTATGGCTACACCTTC. Translation: CASSPKGYGYTF.

CDR3 coding DNA: TGTGCCAGCAGCTCCCGTCGATCGGACAATTCACCCCTCCACTTT. Protein product: CASSSRRSDNSPLHF. This sequence joins TRBV9 and TRBJ1-6; D unresolved. With 4 bases removed from V and 7 bases from J, the gap between germline ends came to 15 bases. The CDR3 contains 15 residues. Germline V CDR1 and CDR2: SGDLS, YYNGEE. Together with reference TRBV9 and TRBJ1-6, the CDR3 gives the full variable domain: DSGVTQTPKHLITATGQRVTLRCSPRSGDLSVYWYQQSLDQGLQFLIQYYNGEERAKGNILERFSAQQFPDLHSELNLSSLELGDSALYFCASSSRRSDNSPLHFGNGTRLTVT.

The chain carries TRBV5-4 and TRBJ1-2, with a tentative D call TRBD1 (6 bases). CDR1 SGHNT and CDR2 YYREEE come from the germline V gene (reference sequence). V lost 2 bases and J lost 7, with 15 bases in between. The CDR3 contains 14 residues. CDR3 region: CASSLPSTGFGYTF. The CDR3 nucleotides are TGTGCCAGCAGCTTACCGTCTACAGGGTTTGGCTACACCTTC.

In this sample, this clonotype turned up a few times. The gene calls are TRBV7-2 and TRBJ1-2; D not certain. CDR3 length equals 13 residues. V lost 1 base and J 3 bases, leaving 6 bases between the germline ends. The germline gives CDR1 SGHTA, CDR2 FQGNSA. The CDR3 loop reads CASSLGTDYGYTF. The CDR3 bases are TGTGCCAGCAGCTTAGGCACGGACTATGGCTACACCTTC.

V usage is TRBV7-9 and J usage is TRBJ1-6, with 9 bases matching TRBD1. The germline V gene has CDR1 SEHNR and CDR2 FQNEAQ (reference sequence). V gave up 4 bases and J gave up 6 bases; unmatched junction bases: 4. The CDR3 is made up of 15 amino acids. The CDR3 sequence: CASSSGQGGNSPLHF. The DNA for the CDR3 is TGTGCCAGCAGCTCGGGACAGGGAGGTAATTCACCCCTCCACTTT.

V is TRBV12-3 or TRBV12-4 and J is TRBJ1-5, with 8 bases that match TRBD1. CDR3 length: 12 amino acids. V trimming: 5 bases; J trimming: 16 bases; junction bases outside the gene matches: 10. The DNA of the CDR3 is TGTGCCAGCAGTCCCGGACAGGGTCCGATTCATTTT. Residues: CASSPGQGPIHF.

The chain couples TRBV27 to TRBJ2-5; D assignment may be TRBD1 or TRBD2 (5 bases each). CDR3 length equals 13 residues. Germline V gene sequence: CDR1 MNHEY, CDR2 SMNVEV (reference sequence). Trimming removed 6 bases from V and 3 bases from J, with 11 bases in between. In DNA form, the CDR3 reads TGTGCCAGCAGAACCGGGACCAAAGAGACCCAGTACTTC. It encodes CASRTGTKETQYF.

V is TRBV6-2 or TRBV6-3 and J is TRBJ1-5; 7 bases map to TRBD1. This CDR3 region has 14 residues. Germline loops: CDR1 MNHEY, CDR2 SVGEGT. The J segment lost 6 bases and the V segment lost 5 bases, leaving 7 bases of the junction unmatched. CDR3 loop: CASSDRAGSQPQHF. The CDR3 DNA is TGTGCCAGCAGTGACAGGGCGGGAAGTCAGCCCCAGCATTTT.

The V and J genes are TRBV15 and TRBJ1-2; D is perhaps TRBD1 (6 bases). The CDR3 covers 15 residues. V was pared by 6 bases and J by 3 bases, with 17 bases between. Germline values: CDR1 LNHNV, CDR2 YYDKDF (reference sequence). CDR3 amino acids: CATRRNRERYYGYTF. DNA of the CDR3: TGTGCCACCAGGCGTAACAGGGAGCGTTACTATGGCTACACCTTC.

The chain employs TRBV20-1 and TRBJ1-5, with 9 bases fitting TRBD1. Germline V gives CDR1 DFQATT, CDR2 SNEGSKA (reference sequence). Unmatched junction bases numbered 7, after V lost 1 base and J lost 3 bases. The CDR3 is made up of 16 amino acids. As DNA, the CDR3 is TGCAGTGCTAGAGCTTGGGGGACAGGGATCAATCAGCCCCAGCATTTT. Amino acid sequence: CSARAWGTGINQPQHF.

This chain joins TRBV29-1 and TRBJ1-1; D perhaps matches TRBD1 (6 bases). V was cut by 7 bases and J by 7 bases, with 25 bases left in between. Germline CDR1 SQVTM, CDR2 ANQGSEA. The CDR3 sequence is 15 residues long. The CDR3 is CSAQGILGGTNEAFF. Here the CDR3 DNA reads TGCAGCGCCCAGGGGATCTTGGGTGGGACCAATGAAGCTTTCTTT. The full variable domain, rest sourced from reference TRBV29-1 and TRBJ1-1, is SAVISQKPSRDICQRGTSLTIQCQVDSQVTMMFWYRQQPGQSLTLIATANQGSEATYESGFVIDKFPISRPNLTFSTLTVSNMSPEDSSIYLCSAQGILGGTNEAFFGQGTRLTVV.

The rearrangement links TRBV12-3 or TRBV12-4 to TRBJ2-7, with TRBD2 matching 11 bases. CDR3 length: 14 residues. V trimming: 5 bases; J trimming: 7 bases; junction bases outside the gene matches: 7. The CDR3: CASSRGTSGWEQYF. The CDR3 coding sequence is TGTGCCAGCAGTCGCGGGACTAGCGGTTGGGAGCAGTACTTC.

This sequence joins TRBV6-2 or TRBV6-3 and TRBJ2-5; D is perhaps TRBD2 (7 bases). Trimming took off 7 bases at V and 4 bases at J, with 16 bases between the two ends. Germline loops: CDR1 MNHEY, CDR2 SVGEGT. The CDR3 spans 14 residues. The DNA for the CDR3 is TGTGCCAGCAACGGCGGGGGCAACCTAGAGACCCAGTACTTC. Protein: CASNGGGNLETQYF.